Listed here are 12 T cell receptor beta chains from one sample, sequenced in a study of blood T cell repertoires in COVID-19. Generated by immunoSEQ multiplex PCR, the TCRdb table keeps only in-frame clones and is missing some. The table records around 350,000 clones, roughly 86% of them present only once. Sequencing was done on a sample of peripheral blood. The receptors derive from a human donor in a cohort sampled during active COVID-19.

The chain carries TRBV6-1 and TRBJ1-2; tentative D call: TRBD1 (6 bases). The CDR3 has 14 residues. Germline CDR1 is MNHNS and CDR2 is SASEGT. V dropped 1 base and J dropped 4 bases, with 10 bases sitting between them. Here the CDR3 reads CASSEDGGRYGYTF. The CDR3 bases are TGTGCCAGCAGTGAAGATGGGGGCCGCTATGGCTACACCTTC.

The rearrangement links TRBV9 to TRBJ1-6, with 9 bases fitting TRBD1. Germline V gene sequence: CDR1 SGDLS, CDR2 YYNGEE. The V segment lost 3 bases and the J segment 8 bases; nucleotides outside the gene matches: 6. The CDR3 spans 15 residues. DNA for the CDR3: TGTGCCAGCAGCGCACGACAGGGGGAACATTCACCCCTCCACTTT. It yields the protein CASSARQGEHSPLHF.

The rearrangement joins TRBV11-2 to TRBJ2-1; 7 bases line up with TRBD2. CDR3 length: 14 residues. V was pared by 0 bases and J by 16 bases, with 12 bases of the junction left unmatched. Germline lookup yields CDR1 SGHAT and CDR2 FQNNGV. CDR3: CASSLDRQEAGRFF. CDR3 bases: TGTGCCAGCAGCTTAGATCGCCAAGAAGCGGGGCGTTTCTTC.

The chain recombines TRBV19 with TRBJ2-2; 10 bases map to TRBD2. CDR3 length equals 15 residues. Looked up from germline, CDR1 is LNHDA and CDR2 is SQIVND (reference sequence). V shed 5 bases, J shed 4 bases, and the junction held 4 bases outside the gene matches. The CDR3 loop reads CASSGSGRATGELFF. The CDR3 DNA reads as TGTGCCAGTAGTGGGAGCGGGAGGGCCACCGGGGAGCTGTTTTTT.

V is TRBV29-1 and J is TRBJ2-1, with D uncertain. Deletions cut 3 bases from V and 2 bases from J, with 14 bases between. Germline V gene data show CDR1 as SQVTM and CDR2 as ANQGSEA. The CDR3 is 15 amino acids. CDR3 in amino acids: CSVDTNLTPYNEQFF. In DNA form, the CDR3 reads TGCAGCGTTGACACCAACCTCACACCCTACAATGAGCAGTTCTTC.

This chain links TRBV6-5 with TRBJ2-7; TRBD2 might be the D (5 bases). The V gene's germline CDR1 is MNHEY and CDR2 SVGAGI. The ends were cut back, 2 bases at V and 0 bases at J, with 11 bases in the middle. The length of the CDR3 is 15 residues. This chain's CDR3 is CASSYGADSSYEQYF. In DNA form, the CDR3 reads TGTGCCAGCAGTTACGGAGCGGACTCCTCCTACGAGCAGTACTTC.

The chain couples TRBV18 to TRBJ1-1; weak D call: TRBD1 (6 bases). This CDR3 comprises 15 residues. The V gene's germline CDR1 is KGHSH and CDR2 LQKENI. V was shortened by 3 bases and J by 4 bases, with 15 bases between the two germline ends. This CDR3 reads CASSPLQGILTEAFF. CDR3 nucleotides: TGTGCCAGCTCACCGCTACAGGGAATTCTCACTGAAGCTTTCTTT.

The chain joins TRBV7-9 to TRBJ1-1, with 7 bases fitting TRBD1. Trimming removed 5 bases from V and 4 bases from J; junction bases left unmatched: 4. The CDR3 spans 13 residues. Germline V gene lookup returns CDR1 SEHNR and CDR2 FQNEAQ (reference sequence). CDR3 DNA: TGTGCCAGCAGCCCCTACAGGGGCACTGAAGCTTTCTTT. Translated, it gives CASSPYRGTEAFF.

The chain couples TRBV13 to TRBJ2-3; 8 bases are shared with TRBD1. After removal of 4 bases from V and 5 bases from J, the junction contained 8 bases not matched to a gene. CDR1 is PRHDT and CDR2 is FYEKMQ in the germline V gene (reference sequence). This CDR3 comprises 15 residues. The CDR3 bases are TGTGCCAGCAGCTCAGGGGACAGGAAAAAAGATACGCAGTATTTT. This gives the protein CASSSGDRKKDTQYF.

J is TRBJ2-7 and V is TRBV30; 10 bases align to TRBD2. Germline V gene lookup returns CDR1 GTSNPN and CDR2 SVGIG (reference sequence). The CDR3 has 16 amino acids. Trimming removed 2 bases from V and 2 bases from J; junction bases left unmatched: 9. This CDR3 reads CAWSLASGRWAYEQYF. CDR3 DNA: TGTGCCTGGAGTCTGGCTAGCGGGAGATGGGCCTACGAGCAGTACTTC.

The J gene is TRBJ2-1, the V gene TRBV28; 9 bases are a match to TRBD2. The CDR3 extends over 15 amino acids. Germline values: CDR1 MDHEN, CDR2 SYDVKM. V lost 5 bases to trimming and J lost 7 bases; unmatched junction nucleotides: 9. The CDR3 DNA sequence: TGTGCCAGCAGTAGTAGCGGGAGAGGGAAAAATGAGCAGTTCTTC. Translating it yields CASSSSGRGKNEQFF.

V gene TRBV5-6 combines with J gene TRBJ1-6, with D tentatively TRBD1 (6 bases). Germline V gene sequence: CDR1 SGHDT, CDR2 YYEEEE. This CDR3 has 14 residues. With 7 bases removed from V and 6 bases from J, the gap between germline ends came to 14 bases. DNA for the CDR3: TGTGCCAGCGAAAACAGGGATCCTAATTCACCCCTCCACTTT. This encodes CASENRDPNSPLHF.